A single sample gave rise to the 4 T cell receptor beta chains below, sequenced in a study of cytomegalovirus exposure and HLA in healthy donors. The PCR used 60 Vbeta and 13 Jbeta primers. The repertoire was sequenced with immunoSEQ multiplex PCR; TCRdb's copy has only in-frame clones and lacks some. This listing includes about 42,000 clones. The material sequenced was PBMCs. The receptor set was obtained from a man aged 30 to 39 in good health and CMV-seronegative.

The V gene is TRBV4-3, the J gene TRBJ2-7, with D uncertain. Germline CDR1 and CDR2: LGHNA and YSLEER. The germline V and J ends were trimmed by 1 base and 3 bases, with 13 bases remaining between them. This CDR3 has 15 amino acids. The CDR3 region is CASSQGVSSHYEQYF. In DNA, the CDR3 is TGCGCCAGCAGCCAAGGCGTCTCCTCCCACTACGAGCAGTACTTC.

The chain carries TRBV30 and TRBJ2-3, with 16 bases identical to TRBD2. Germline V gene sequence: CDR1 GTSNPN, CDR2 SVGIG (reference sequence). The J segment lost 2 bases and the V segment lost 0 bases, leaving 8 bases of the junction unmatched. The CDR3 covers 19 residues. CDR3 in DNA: TGTGCCTGGAGTGTGGGACTAGCGGGAGGGCCGATGGTCACAGATACGCAGTATTTT. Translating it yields CAWSVGLAGGPMVTDTQYF.

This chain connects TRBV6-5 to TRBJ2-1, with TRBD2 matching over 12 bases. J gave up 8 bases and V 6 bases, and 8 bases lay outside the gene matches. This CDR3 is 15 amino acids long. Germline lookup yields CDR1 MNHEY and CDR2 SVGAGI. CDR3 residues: CASRLAGGPSYEQFF. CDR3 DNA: TGTGCCAGCAGGCTAGCGGGAGGGCCTAGTTATGAGCAGTTCTTC.

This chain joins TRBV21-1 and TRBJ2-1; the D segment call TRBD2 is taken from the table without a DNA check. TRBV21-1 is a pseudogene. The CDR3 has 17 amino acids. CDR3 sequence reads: CASSKGAADLRLNEQFF. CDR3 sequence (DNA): TGTGCCAGCAGCAAAGGTGCCGCGGACTTGCGACTCAATGAGCAGTTCTTC.